A single sample gave rise to the 15 T cell receptor beta chains below, sequenced in a study of shared clonotypes between healthy human individuals (TCRdb year 2020). The library was obtained by the immunoSEQ multiplex PCR assay. Held by TCRdb, this immuneACCESS table contains in-frame sequences only and omits some clones. Under half of the omission traces to an unresolved V gene where checked; the cause of the rest is unknown. Counted in this sample were millions of clones; approximately 92% of them appeared once. The ten largest clonotypes hold roughly 0.15% of the sample. Source material: naive CD4+ T cells sorted from blood. In light of the paper, this sample's cell subset or site label describes: CD45RA+ positively selected. Receptor source: a man aged 18 to 30 in good health.

The chain is built from TRBV18 and TRBJ1-1; TRBD1 agrees at 11 bases. Trimming took 5 bases from V and 5 from J; bases not matched to a gene: 7. This CDR3 contains 15 residues. CDR1 and CDR2 from the germline V gene are KGHSH and LQKENI. The CDR3 sequence is CASSGGQGAGTEAFF. The CDR3 DNA sequence: TGTGCCAGCTCAGGAGGACAGGGGGCTGGGACTGAAGCTTTCTTT.

The V gene is TRBV27, the J gene TRBJ2-5; D possibly matches TRBD1 or TRBD2 (6 bases each). The germline V gene encodes CDR1 MNHEY and CDR2 SMNVEV (reference sequence). The ends were cut back, 2 bases at V and 5 bases at J, with 15 bases in the middle. The CDR3 covers 15 residues. DNA for the CDR3: TGTGCCAGCAGTTTAGAGGGGGGCCTCCGGGAGACCCAGTACTTC. This translates into CASSLEGGLRETQYF.

The chain links TRBV14 to TRBJ2-1; possibly TRBD2 for D (6 bases). The CDR3 loop spans 16 amino acids. Trimming took off 0 bases at V and 3 bases at J, with 12 bases between the two ends. The germline CDR1 and CDR2 sequences are SGHDN and FVKESK. CDR3: CASSQDWAEGYNEQFF. CDR3 coding DNA: TGTGCCAGCAGCCAAGATTGGGCGGAGGGCTACAATGAGCAGTTCTTC.

The rearrangement links TRBV7-2 to TRBJ1-1; TRBD1 matches at 7 bases. V lost 5 bases, J lost 0 bases, and 6 bases stayed unmatched. Looked up from germline, CDR1 is SGHTA and CDR2 is FQGNSA. The CDR3 extends over 15 amino acids. The CDR3 protein is CASSVAGQLNTEAFF. DNA of the CDR3: TGTGCCAGCAGCGTCGCGGGACAGCTGAACACTGAAGCTTTCTTT. Using reference TRBV7-2 and TRBJ1-1 for the parts outside the CDR3, the full variable domain is GAGVSQSPSNKVTEKGKDVELRCDPISGHTALYWYRQSLGQGLEFLIYFQGNSAPDKSGLPSDRFSAERTGGSVSTLTIQRTQQEDSAVYLCASSVAGQLNTEAFFGQGTRLTVV.

The V and J genes are TRBV18 and TRBJ2-7, with 10 bases aligning to TRBD2. Trimming at V came to 10 bases and at J to 1 base, leaving 4 bases not matched to a gene. This CDR3 comprises 13 residues. The germline CDR1 and CDR2 sequences are KGHSH and LQKENI. The CDR3 protein is CATRTSGSYEQYF. CDR3 in DNA: TGTGCCACCCGGACTAGCGGATCCTACGAGCAGTACTTC.

This clone has just a few counts. Other DNA variants within this sample encode the same CDR3. The chain has TRBV5-6 and TRBJ1-1; D gene unclear. The CDR3 is made up of 13 amino acids. CDR1 SGHDT and CDR2 YYEEEE come from the germline V gene. The V end lost 2 bases, the J end lost 0 bases, and 5 bases lay between the germline ends. The CDR3 bases are TGTGCCAGCAGCTTACAGTTGAACACTGAAGCTTTCTTT. Its translation: CASSLQLNTEAFF.

A remark on this clone: At the DNA level, this CDR3 is encoded by other sequences in the same sample as well. The V call is TRBV10-3, the J call TRBJ2-7; D might be TRBD2 (7 bases). CDR1 is ENHRY, CDR2 SYGVKD, per germline. The V gene lost 3 bases and the J gene lost 1 base, with 10 bases spanning the gap. The CDR3 is 14 amino acids. CDR3 amino acids: CAISEQGGSYEQYF. The CDR3 nucleotides are TGTGCCATCAGTGAACAGGGAGGGTCCTACGAGCAGTACTTC.

V usage is TRBV2 and J usage is TRBJ2-2; no clear D gene. This CDR3 region has 13 residues. Germline-derived CDR1 and CDR2 are SNHLY and FYNNEI. V dropped 4 bases and J dropped 5 bases, with 8 bases sitting between them. The CDR3 protein is CASSVRQTGELFF. The CDR3 DNA is TGTGCCAGCAGTGTCCGGCAGACCGGGGAGCTGTTTTTT.

The chain couples TRBV25-1 to TRBJ2-3; 10 bases match TRBD2. V shed 7 bases and J 0 bases; nucleotides not matched to a gene: 4. Germline V gene lookup returns CDR1 MGHDK and CDR2 SYGVNS. CDR3 length: 15 residues. The CDR3 here is CASNLAGGSTDTQYF. CDR3 DNA: TGTGCCAGCAATTTAGCGGGGGGAAGCACAGATACGCAGTATTTT.

This clone was detected once. The chain combines TRBV2 with TRBJ2-3, with TRBD1 as a possible D gene (6 bases). V dropped 3 bases and J dropped 1 base, with 17 bases sitting between them. This CDR3 comprises 17 residues. Per germline, CDR1 SNHLY and CDR2 FYNNEI. The CDR3 protein is CASSELGGKGGTDTQYF. The CDR3 nucleotides read TGTGCCAGCAGTGAGTTAGGTGGGAAGGGGGGCACAGATACGCAGTATTTT. Full variable domain (remainder filled in from reference TRBV2 and TRBJ2-3): EPEVTQTPSHQVTQMGQEVILRCVPISNHLYFYWYRQILGQKVEFLVSFYNNEISEKSEIFDDQFSVERPDGSNFTLKIRSTKLEDSAMYFCASSELGGKGGTDTQYFGPGTRLTVL.

Comment on this clone: Other DNA sequences within the sample encode an identical CDR3. The rearrangement links TRBV29-1 to TRBJ2-2; 8 bases are shared with TRBD2. V dropped 6 bases and J dropped 0; count of bases not matched to a gene: 3. CDR1 and CDR2 from the germline V gene are SQVTM and ANQGSEA. The CDR3 runs 14 residues. In DNA form, the CDR3 reads TGCAGCGTGGGAGCGGGGGCGAACACCGGGGAGCTGTTTTTT. Protein sequence: CSVGAGANTGELFF.

Comment on this clone: This CDR3 is also generated by other DNA sequences in the sample. CDR3 nucleotide sequence: TGTGCTAGTGGTCCAGGACTAGCTACAGATACGCAGTATTTT. The encoded protein is CASGPGLATDTQYF. The J gene is TRBJ2-3, the V gene TRBV12-5; 8 nucleotides line up with TRBD2. The CDR3 has 14 amino acids. With 5 bases clipped from V and 3 bases from J, the junction kept 4 bases outside the gene matches. Germline loops: CDR1 LGHNT, CDR2 FRNRAP. Filled out from reference TRBV12-5 and TRBJ2-3, the complete variable domain reads DARVTQTPRHKVTEMGQEVTMRCQPILGHNTVFWYRQTMMQGLELLAYFRNRAPLDDSGMPKDRFSAEMPDATLATLKIQPSEPRDSAVYFCASGPGLATDTQYFGPGTRLTVL.

The chain uses TRBV11-2 and TRBJ2-7, with a weak D call TRBD1 (6 bases). This CDR3 is 12 amino acids long. Per the germline V gene, CDR1 is SGHAT and CDR2 is FQNNGV. Trimming shortened V by 6 bases and J by 6 bases, and 12 bases separated the two germline ends. The CDR3 here is CASSPTGIEQYF. Written as DNA, the CDR3 is TGTGCCAGCAGTCCTACAGGGATCGAGCAGTACTTC.

This clone was seen a handful of times. Different DNA sequences within this sample yield the same CDR3. The CDR3 spells CAWSVRGGNSPLHF. DNA of the CDR3: TGTGCCTGGAGTGTAAGGGGGGGTAATTCACCCCTCCACTTT. The gene calls are TRBV30 and TRBJ1-6; possible D gene TRBD1, 6 bases. Germline loops: CDR1 GTSNPN, CDR2 SVGIG (reference sequence). The CDR3 loop spans 14 amino acids. Trimming took off 0 bases at V and 6 bases at J, with 9 bases between the two ends.

The chain employs TRBV19 and TRBJ2-5; D is unclear. Trimming shortened V by 10 bases and J by 5 bases, and 11 bases separated the two germline ends. Germline CDR1 and CDR2: LNHDA and SQIVND (reference sequence). This CDR3 is built from 11 residues. CDR3 nucleotides: TGTGCCACCCTACTTGGGGAGACCCAGTACTTC. It translates to CATLLGETQYF.